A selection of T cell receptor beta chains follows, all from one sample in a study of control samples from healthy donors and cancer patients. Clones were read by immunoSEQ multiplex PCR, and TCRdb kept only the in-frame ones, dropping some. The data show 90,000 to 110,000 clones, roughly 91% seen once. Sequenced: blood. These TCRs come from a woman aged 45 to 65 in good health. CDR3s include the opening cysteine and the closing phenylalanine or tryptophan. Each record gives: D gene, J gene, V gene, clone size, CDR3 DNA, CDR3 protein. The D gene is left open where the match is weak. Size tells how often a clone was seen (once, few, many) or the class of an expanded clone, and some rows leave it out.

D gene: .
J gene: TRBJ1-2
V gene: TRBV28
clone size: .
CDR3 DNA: TGTGCCAGCAGTTTAATGGATGGCTACACCTTC
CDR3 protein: CASSLMDGYTF

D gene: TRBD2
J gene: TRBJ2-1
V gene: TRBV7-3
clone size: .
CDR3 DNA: TGTGCCAGCAGCTTAACGTCACCCAGCGGGGGGTACAATGAGCAGTTCTTC
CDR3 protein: CASSLTSPSGGYNEQFF

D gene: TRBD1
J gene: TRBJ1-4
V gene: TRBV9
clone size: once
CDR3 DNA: TGTGCCAGCAGCGAGGGGGCGGCGTTTCGAAAACTGTTTTTT
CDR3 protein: CASSEGAAFRKLFF

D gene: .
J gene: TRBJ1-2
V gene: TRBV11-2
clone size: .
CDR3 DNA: TGTGCCAGCAGCCCCGGGGTTGGCTACACCTTC
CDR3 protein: CASSPGVGYTF

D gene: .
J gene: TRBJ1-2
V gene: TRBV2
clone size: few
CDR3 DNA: TGTGCCAGCGGGAACAGGAATAGTGATTCAAACTATGGCTACACCTTC
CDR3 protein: CASGNRNSDSNYGYTF

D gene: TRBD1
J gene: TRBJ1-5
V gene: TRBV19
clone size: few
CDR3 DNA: TGTGCCAGTAGGAACAACTGGGACAGGCGTAATCAGCCCCAGCATTTT
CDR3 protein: CASRNNWDRRNQPQHF

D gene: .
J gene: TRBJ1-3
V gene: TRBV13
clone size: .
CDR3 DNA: TGTGCCAGCAGCTTAGGACAGCATCGAAACACCATATATTTT
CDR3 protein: CASSLGQHRNTIYF

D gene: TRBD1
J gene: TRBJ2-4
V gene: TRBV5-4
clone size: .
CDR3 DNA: TGTGCCAGCAGTTACGACAGGGGTTTGGACATTCAGTACTTC
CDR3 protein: CASSYDRGLDIQYF

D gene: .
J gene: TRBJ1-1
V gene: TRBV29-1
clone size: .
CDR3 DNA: TGCAGCGTTGATCGCCCGACGAACACTGAAGCTTTCTTT
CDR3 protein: CSVDRPTNTEAFF

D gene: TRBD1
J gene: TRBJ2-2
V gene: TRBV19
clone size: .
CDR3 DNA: TGTGCCAGTTCCCGGACAGGGGGAGAGACCGGGGAGCTGTTTTTT
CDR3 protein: CASSRTGGETGELFF

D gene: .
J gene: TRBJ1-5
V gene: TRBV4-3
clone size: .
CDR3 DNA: TGCGCCAGCAGCTTAACAGGGTCACATCAGCCCCAGCATTTT
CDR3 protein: CASSLTGSHQPQHF

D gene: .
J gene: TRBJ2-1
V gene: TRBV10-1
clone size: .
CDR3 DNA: TGCGCCAGCAGTGATGGGCGAAGGGGGAATGAGCAGTTCTTC
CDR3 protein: CASSDGRRGNEQFF

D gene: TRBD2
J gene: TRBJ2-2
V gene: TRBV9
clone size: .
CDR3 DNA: TGTGCCAGCGATAGCGGGGGGGGCCCCGGCGGGGAGCTGTTTTTT
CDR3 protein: CASDSGGGPGGELFF

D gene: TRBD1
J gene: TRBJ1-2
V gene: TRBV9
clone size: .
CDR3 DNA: TGTGCCAGCAGCGTAGAAAGGGGGCAGGGCTATGGCTACACCTTC
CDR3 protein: CASSVERGQGYGYTF

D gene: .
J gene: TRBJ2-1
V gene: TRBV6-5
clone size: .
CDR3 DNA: TGTGCCAGCAGTTACTACAATGGATACAATGAGCAGTTCTTC
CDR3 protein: CASSYYNGYNEQFF

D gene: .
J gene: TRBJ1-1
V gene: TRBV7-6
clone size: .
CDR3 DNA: TGTGCCAGCAGCTCAAATACAGTCGGAGGCACTGAAGCTTTCTTT
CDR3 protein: CASSSNTVGGTEAFF

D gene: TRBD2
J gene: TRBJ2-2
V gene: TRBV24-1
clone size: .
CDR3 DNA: TGTGCCACAGCAGGGACTAGCACCGGGGAGCTGTTTTTT
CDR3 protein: CATAGTSTGELFF

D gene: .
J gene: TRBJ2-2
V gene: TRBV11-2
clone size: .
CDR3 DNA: TGTGCCAGCAGCTTAAGGCGGGAACAAGCGAACACCGGGGAGCTGTTTTTT
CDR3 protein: CASSLRREQANTGELFF

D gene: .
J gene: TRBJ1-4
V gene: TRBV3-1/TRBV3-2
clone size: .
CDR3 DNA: TGTGCCAGCAGCCACCACGGACAGAATAATGAAAAACTGTTTTTT
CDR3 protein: CASSHHGQNNEKLFF

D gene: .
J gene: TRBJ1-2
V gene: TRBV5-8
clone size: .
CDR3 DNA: TGTGCCAGCAGCTTGGGCAGTATTATGGTTGGCTACACCTTC
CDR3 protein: CASSLGSIMVGYTF

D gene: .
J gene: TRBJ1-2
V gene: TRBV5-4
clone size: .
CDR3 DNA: TGTGCCAGCAGCTTGGCCCTACGGGGGAGCTATGGCTACACCTTC
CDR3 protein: CASSLALRGSYGYTF

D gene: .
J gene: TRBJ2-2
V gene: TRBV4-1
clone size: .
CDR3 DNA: TGCGCCAGCAGCCAAGGGGATTACACCGGGGAGCTGTTTTTT
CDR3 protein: CASSQGDYTGELFF

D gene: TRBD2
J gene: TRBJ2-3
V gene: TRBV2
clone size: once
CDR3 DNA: TGTGCCAGCAGGGGACCTAGCGGGGGCCAAGAGGATACGCAGTATTTT
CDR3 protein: CASRGPSGGQEDTQYF

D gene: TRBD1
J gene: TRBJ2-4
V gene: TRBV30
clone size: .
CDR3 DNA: TGTGCCTGGAGGTATCGACAGGGGGCGGCCAAAAACATTCAGTACTTC
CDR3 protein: CAWRYRQGAAKNIQYF

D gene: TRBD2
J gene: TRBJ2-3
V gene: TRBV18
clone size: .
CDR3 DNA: TGTGCCAGCTCACGAACTAGCGGGGGTAGCACAGATACGCAGTATTTT
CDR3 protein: CASSRTSGGSTDTQYF

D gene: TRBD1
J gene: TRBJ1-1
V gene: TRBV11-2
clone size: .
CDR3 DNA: TGTGCCAGCAGCTTAGAACAGGGGGGCGAGGCTTTCTTT
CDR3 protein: CASSLEQGGEAFF

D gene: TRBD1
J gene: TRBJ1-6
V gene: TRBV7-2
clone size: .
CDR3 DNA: TGTGCCAGCAGCTTAGTCGGGACAGCAAATTCACCCCTCCACTTT
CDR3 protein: CASSLVGTANSPLHF

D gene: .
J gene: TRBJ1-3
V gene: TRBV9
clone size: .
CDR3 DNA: TGTGCCAGCAGCGTTGAGGGGAGCTCTGGAAACACCATATATTTT
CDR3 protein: CASSVEGSSGNTIYF

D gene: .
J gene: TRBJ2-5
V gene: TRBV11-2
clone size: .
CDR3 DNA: TGTGCCAGCAGCTTGTCAGGGATCCGAGAGACCCAGTACTTC
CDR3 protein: CASSLSGIRETQYF

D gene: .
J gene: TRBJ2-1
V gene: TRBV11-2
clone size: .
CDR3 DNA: TGTGCCAGCAGCTTAGACCCTCCAGGGGTCGGTGAGCAGTTCTTC
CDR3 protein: CASSLDPPGVGEQFF